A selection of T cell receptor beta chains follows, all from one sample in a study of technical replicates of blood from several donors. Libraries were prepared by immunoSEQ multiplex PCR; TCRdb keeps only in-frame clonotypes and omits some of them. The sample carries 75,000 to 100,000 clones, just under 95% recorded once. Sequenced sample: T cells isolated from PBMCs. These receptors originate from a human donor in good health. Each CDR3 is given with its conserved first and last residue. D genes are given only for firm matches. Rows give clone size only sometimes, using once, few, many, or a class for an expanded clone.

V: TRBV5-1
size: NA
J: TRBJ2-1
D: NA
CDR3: CASTIARSSYNEQFF
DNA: TGCGCCAGCACTATCGCAAGGAGCTCCTACAATGAGCAGTTCTTC

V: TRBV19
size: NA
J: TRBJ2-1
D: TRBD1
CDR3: CASSPDRGTNNEQFF
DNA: TGTGCCAGTAGCCCGGACAGGGGAACAAACAATGAGCAGTTCTTC

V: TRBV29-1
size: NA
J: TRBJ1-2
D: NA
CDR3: CSVEDQIWTTNYGYTF
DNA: TGCAGCGTTGAAGATCAAATTTGGACAACCAACTATGGCTACACCTTC

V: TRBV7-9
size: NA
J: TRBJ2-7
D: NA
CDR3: CASSPAQLYEQYF
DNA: TGTGCCAGCTCTCCCGCACAGCTCTACGAGCAGTACTTC

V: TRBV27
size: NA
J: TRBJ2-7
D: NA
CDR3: CASSSALGPGLNYEQYF
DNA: TGTGCCAGCAGTTCGGCTCTCGGGCCAGGACTAAACTACGAGCAGTACTTC

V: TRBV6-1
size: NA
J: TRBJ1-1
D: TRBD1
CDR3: CASSEATDRANTEAFF
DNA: TGTGCCAGCAGTGAAGCCACGGACAGGGCGAACACTGAAGCTTTCTTT

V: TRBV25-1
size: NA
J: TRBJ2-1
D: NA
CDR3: CASSEGRVSEQFF
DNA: TGTGCCAGCAGTGAAGGCAGGGTCAGTGAGCAGTTCTTC

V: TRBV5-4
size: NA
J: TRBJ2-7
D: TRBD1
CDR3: CASSFPGTGSYEQYF
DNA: TGTGCCAGCAGCTTTCCCGGGACAGGATCCTACGAGCAGTACTTC

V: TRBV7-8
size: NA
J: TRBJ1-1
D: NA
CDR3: CASSLNPSAGTEAFF
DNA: TGTGCCAGCAGCTTAAATCCCTCCGCGGGCACTGAAGCTTTCTTT

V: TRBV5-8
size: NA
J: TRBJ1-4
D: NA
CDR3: CASSLRSGVSNEKLFF
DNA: TGTGCCAGCAGCTTGCGATCGGGGGTTTCTAATGAAAAACTGTTTTTT

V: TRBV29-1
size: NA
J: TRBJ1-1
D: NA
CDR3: CSVVTGGNTEAFF
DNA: TGCAGCGTTGTCACGGGGGGGAACACTGAAGCTTTCTTT

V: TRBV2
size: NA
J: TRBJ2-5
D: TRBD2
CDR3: CASGGLAGAPGETQYF
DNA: TGTGCCAGCGGGGGACTAGCGGGGGCCCCGGGGGAGACCCAGTACTTC

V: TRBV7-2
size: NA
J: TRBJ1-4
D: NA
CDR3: CASSGRTDSNEKLFF
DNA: TGTGCCAGCAGCGGCAGGACAGATTCCAATGAAAAACTGTTTTTT

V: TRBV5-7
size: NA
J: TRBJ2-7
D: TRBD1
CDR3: CASSPAPGQGVGEQYF
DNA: TGTGCCAGCAGCCCAGCCCCGGGACAGGGGGTAGGCGAGCAGTACTTC

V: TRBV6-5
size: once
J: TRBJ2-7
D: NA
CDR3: CASSYLGPGYEQYF
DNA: TGTGCCAGCAGTTACCTGGGGCCGGGCTACGAGCAGTACTTC

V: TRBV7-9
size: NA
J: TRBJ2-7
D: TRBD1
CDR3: CASSPTRTGQGAYEQYF
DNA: TGTGCCAGCAGCCCGACCAGGACGGGACAGGGGGCCTACGAGCAGTACTTC

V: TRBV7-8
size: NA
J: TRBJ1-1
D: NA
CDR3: CASSPHPAAGLVMNTEAFF
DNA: TGTGCCAGCAGCCCCCACCCGGCGGCGGGGCTCGTCATGAACACTGAAGCTTTCTTT

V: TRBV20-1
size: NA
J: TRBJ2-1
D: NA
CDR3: CSVTNRDEQFF
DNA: TGCAGTGTTACGAACAGGGATGAGCAGTTCTTC

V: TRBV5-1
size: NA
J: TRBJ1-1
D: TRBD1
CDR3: CASSMGDRGINTEAFF
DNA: TGCGCCAGCAGCATGGGGGACAGGGGGATTAACACTGAAGCTTTCTTT

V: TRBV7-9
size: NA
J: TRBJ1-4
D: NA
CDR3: CASRLRRLQGIDEKLFF
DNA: TGTGCCAGCAGACTAAGACGCCTCCAGGGGATAGATGAAAAACTGTTTTTT

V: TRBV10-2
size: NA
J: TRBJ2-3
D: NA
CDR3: CASGGTPDRVRTDTQYF
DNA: TGCGCCAGCGGGGGGACGCCCGATAGAGTACGCACAGATACGCAGTATTTT

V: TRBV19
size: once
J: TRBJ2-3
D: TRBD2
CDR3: CASQKAGGTDTQYF
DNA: TGTGCCAGTCAAAAAGCGGGAGGCACAGATACGCAGTATTTT

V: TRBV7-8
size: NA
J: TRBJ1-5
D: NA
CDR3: CASSPGEPDSNQPQHF
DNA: TGTGCCAGCAGCCCTGGGGAGCCAGATAGCAATCAGCCCCAGCATTTT

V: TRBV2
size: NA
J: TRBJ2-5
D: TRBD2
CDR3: CASREGLAGGRQTQYF
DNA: TGTGCCAGCAGGGAAGGACTAGCGGGGGGGCGTCAGACCCAGTACTTC

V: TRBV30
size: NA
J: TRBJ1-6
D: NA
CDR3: CAWSVLRDYNSPLHF
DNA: TGTGCCTGGAGTGTACTCAGGGACTATAATTCACCCCTCCACTTT

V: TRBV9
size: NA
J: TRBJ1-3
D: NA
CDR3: CASSVGGMDGNTIYF
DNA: TGTGCCAGCAGCGTTGGAGGGATGGATGGAAACACCATATATTTT

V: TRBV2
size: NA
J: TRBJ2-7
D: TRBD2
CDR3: CASRPPGTSGTYEQYF
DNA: TGTGCCAGCAGACCCCCCGGGACTAGCGGGACTTACGAGCAGTACTTC

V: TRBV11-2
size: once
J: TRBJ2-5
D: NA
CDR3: CASSLGQGGETQYF
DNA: TGTGCCAGCAGCTTAGGACAGGGAGGAGAGACCCAGTACTTC

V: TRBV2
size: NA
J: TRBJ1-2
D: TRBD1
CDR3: CASSRDRYGYTF
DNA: TGTGCCAGCAGTCGGGACAGATATGGCTACACCTTC

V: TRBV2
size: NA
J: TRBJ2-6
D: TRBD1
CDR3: CASSGFGGDRSSGANVLTF
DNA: TGTGCCAGCAGTGGATTTGGAGGGGACAGGTCCTCTGGGGCCAACGTCCTGACTTTC

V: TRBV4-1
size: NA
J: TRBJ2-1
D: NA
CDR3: CASSPLPLPSSYNEQFF
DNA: TGCGCCAGCAGCCCTTTGCCTCTGCCGAGCTCCTACAATGAGCAGTTCTTC

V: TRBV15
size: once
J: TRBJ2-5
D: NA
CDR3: CATSREGGTLQETQYF
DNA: TGTGCCACCAGCAGAGAGGGGGGGACACTCCAAGAGACCCAGTACTTC

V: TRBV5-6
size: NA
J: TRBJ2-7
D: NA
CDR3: CASSDRDSHYEQYF
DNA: TGTGCCAGCAGCGACCGGGACTCCCATTACGAGCAGTACTTC

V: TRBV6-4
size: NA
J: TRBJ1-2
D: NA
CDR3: CASSEDSSNYGYTF
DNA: TGTGCCAGCAGCGAAGACAGTTCTAACTATGGCTACACCTTC

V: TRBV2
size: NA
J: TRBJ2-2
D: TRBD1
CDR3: CASSGIQGSRTGELFF
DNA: TGTGCCAGCAGTGGGATACAGGGGTCTCGGACCGGGGAGCTGTTTTTT

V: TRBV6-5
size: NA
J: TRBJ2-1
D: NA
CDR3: CASSYPGNEQFF
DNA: TGTGCCAGCAGTTATCCCGGGAATGAGCAGTTCTTC

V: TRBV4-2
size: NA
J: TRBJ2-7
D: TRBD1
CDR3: CASSPPGQDPSYEQYF
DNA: TGTGCCAGCAGCCCCCCTGGACAGGACCCTTCCTACGAGCAGTACTTC

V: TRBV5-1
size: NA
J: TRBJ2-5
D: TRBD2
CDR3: CASTTSWGLQETQYF
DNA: TGCGCCAGCACGACGTCATGGGGACTACAAGAGACCCAGTACTTC

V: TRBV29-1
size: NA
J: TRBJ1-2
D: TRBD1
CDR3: CSVEDQGQGKAYRDYGYTF
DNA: TGCAGCGTTGAAGACCAAGGACAGGGAAAGGCTTATAGGGACTATGGCTACACCTTC

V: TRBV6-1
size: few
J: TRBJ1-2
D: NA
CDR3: CASSERGYTF
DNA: TGTGCCAGCAGTGAACGGGGCTACACCTTC

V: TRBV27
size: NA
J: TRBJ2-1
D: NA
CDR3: CASSWGHGIGDNEQFF
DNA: TGTGCCAGCAGTTGGGGACACGGGATAGGGGACAATGAGCAGTTCTTC

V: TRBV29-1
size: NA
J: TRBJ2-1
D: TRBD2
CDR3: CSAGGGSYNEQFF
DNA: TGCAGCGCTGGGGGGGGCTCCTACAATGAGCAGTTCTTC

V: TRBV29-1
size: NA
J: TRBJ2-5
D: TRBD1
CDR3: CSVRDRGFETQYF
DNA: TGCAGCGTCCGGGACAGGGGATTCGAGACCCAGTACTTC

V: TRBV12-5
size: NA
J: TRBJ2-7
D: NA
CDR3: CASGLVRGFGPPHEQYF
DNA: TGTGCTAGTGGTTTGGTACGAGGTTTCGGTCCCCCTCACGAGCAGTACTTC

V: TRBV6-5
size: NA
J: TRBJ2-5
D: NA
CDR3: CASSQVFMKETQYF
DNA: TGTGCCAGCAGTCAGGTTTTTATGAAGGAGACCCAGTACTTC

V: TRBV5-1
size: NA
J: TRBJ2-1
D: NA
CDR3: CASTSRAGGTGAMNEQFF
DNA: TGCGCCAGCACCTCCAGAGCCGGGGGGACAGGAGCCATGAATGAGCAGTTCTTC

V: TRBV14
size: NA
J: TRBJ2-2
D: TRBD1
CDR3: CASSRQGTGELFF
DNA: TGTGCCAGCAGTCGACAGGGGACCGGGGAGCTGTTTTTT

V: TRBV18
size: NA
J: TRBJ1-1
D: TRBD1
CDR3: CASSVDRAIAFF
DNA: TGTGCCAGCTCAGTCGACAGGGCCATAGCTTTCTTT

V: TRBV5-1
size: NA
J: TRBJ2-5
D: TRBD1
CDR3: CASSLGQGRETQYF
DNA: TGCGCCAGCAGCTTAGGACAGGGCAGGGAGACCCAGTACTTC

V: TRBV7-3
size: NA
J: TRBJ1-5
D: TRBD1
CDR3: CASSPHNTIQGSRQPQHF
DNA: TGTGCCAGCAGCCCTCACAACACGATACAGGGGAGTCGTCAGCCCCAGCATTTT